A selection of T cell receptor beta chains follows, all from one sample in a study of CD8 T cells in ankylosing spondylitis. One entry per CDR3 protein, called by TCRdb with MiXCR from the 5' RACE reads. The sample lists 300,000 to 350,000 distinct CDR3 sequences; roughly 20% were seen once. Sequenced: blood, either unsorted or a sorted T cell fraction (not recorded which). The receptors here all came from a female donor with ankylosing spondylitis or in good health (not recorded which). Both conserved end residues are part of each CDR3. D genes are given only for firm matches. Size values are once, few and many counts, or a class for expanded clones, and some rows have none.

D	V	size	J	DNA	CDR3
TRBD2	TRBV11-2	once	TRBJ2-5	TGTGCCAGCAGCCGACACCGCGAACTAGCGGGGGAGGAGACCCAGTACTTC	CASSRHRELAGEETQYF
NA	TRBV7-2	many	TRBJ2-4	TGTGCCACCCCCCCTGATTGTGCCATTCAGTACTTC	CATPPDCAIQYF
TRBD1	TRBV12-3/TRBV12-4	few	TRBJ2-6	TGTGCCAGCAGTTTCGCCCCCGGGACAGGGGGCGTCTCTGGGGCCAACGTCCTGACTTTC	CASSFAPGTGGVSGANVLTF
TRBD2	TRBV10-3	few	TRBJ2-1	TGTGCCATCAGGGGGGAGCTAGCGGACCTCTCGGATGAGCAGTTCTTC	CAIRGELADLSDEQFF
NA	TRBV12-5	NA	TRBJ2-7	TGTGCTAGTCCTGCCGGGACTGAGACCTACGAGCAGTACTTC	CASPAGTETYEQYF
TRBD2	TRBV6-4	NA	TRBJ2-1	TGTGCCAGCAGGCCGACTAGCGGACACAATGAGCAGTTCTTC	CASRPTSGHNEQFF
TRBD1	TRBV20-1	NA	TRBJ2-7	TGCAGTGCGGGGGACAGGGGTTTCGAGCAGTACTTC	CSAGDRGFEQYF
TRBD2	TRBV4-2	many	TRBJ2-3	TGTGCCAGCAGCCCACTACAGAGGCTAGCGGGAGCTGGAAGCGAAGATACGCAGTATTTT	CASSPLQRLAGAGSEDTQYF
TRBD2	TRBV25-1	NA	TRBJ2-1	TGTGCCAGCAGTGGCCTAGCGGGAGCCTTTGAGCAGTTCTTC	CASSGLAGAFEQFF
TRBD1	TRBV7-2	few	TRBJ1-1	TGTGCCAGCAGCTTAGCTAAAGGGGGCTTGGCTGAAGCTTTCTTT	CASSLAKGGLAEAFF
TRBD2	TRBV13	NA	TRBJ2-1	TGTGCCAGCAGGATGCGTGGACTAGCGTTTTACAATGAGCAGTTCTTC	CASRMRGLAFYNEQFF
TRBD1	TRBV30	NA	TRBJ1-2	TGTGCCTGTACAGGGGGCGCTGCCTACACCTTC	CACTGGAAYTF
TRBD1	TRBV5-1	NA	TRBJ2-5	TGCGCCAGCAGCTTAGACGCAGGGGGTTCGGAAGAGACCCAGTACTTC	CASSLDAGGSEETQYF
TRBD1	TRBV10-3	few	TRBJ1-2	TGTGCCATCAGGCCTGGACAGGGAGCTAATTTGACCTTC	CAIRPGQGANLTF
NA	TRBV20-1	NA	TRBJ2-1	TGCAGTGCTCGACCGGGGCATGAGCAGTTCTTC	CSARPGHEQFF
NA	TRBV20-1	few	TRBJ2-3	TGCAGTGCTAGAGTAGCAGGGAACACAGATACGCAGTATTTT	CSARVAGNTDTQYF
NA	TRBV24-1	NA	TRBJ2-5	TGTGCCACCAGTGATAACAGGTCACCCCAGGAGACCCAGTACTTC	CATSDNRSPQETQYF
NA	TRBV6-2/TRBV6-3	NA	TRBJ2-3	TGTGCCAGCAGTTACTCCAGCGGGTTCAGGGATACGCAGTATTTT	CASSYSSGFRDTQYF
TRBD2	TRBV5-4	NA	TRBJ2-7	TGTGCCACCACTGAAACTCCCCTAGCGGGAGGGCCCTACGAGCAGTACTTC	CATTETPLAGGPYEQYF
NA	TRBV20-1	few	TRBJ1-4	TGCAGTGCTTCTTCGGAGTCGGGTGAAAAACTGTTTTTT	CSASSESGEKLFF
NA	TRBV6-5	NA	TRBJ2-1	TGTGCCAGCAGTTACAGTCAATACAATGAGCAGTTCTTC	CASSYSQYNEQFF
NA	TRBV20-1	NA	TRBJ2-3	TGCAGTGCCCCACATCAAGTCACAGATACGCAGTATTTT	CSAPHQVTDTQYF
NA	TRBV24-1	NA	TRBJ1-5	TGTGCCACCACAAGAGGGAACAATCAGCCCCAGCATTTT	CATTRGNNQPQHF
TRBD1	TRBV25-1	many	TRBJ1-2	TGTGCCAGCAGTACCCCCGGGACAGGCTATGGCTACACCTTC	CASSTPGTGYGYTF